The 15 T cell receptor beta chains presented below share a single source sample, sequenced in a study of PD-1 blockade in classical Hodgkin lymphoma. Sample time point: cycle 4 day 1 (C4D1), after less than 7 weeks of nivolumab. All trial patients relapsed after autologous stem cell transplantation. PBMCs were thawed, and CD8+ T cells were then isolated from them by magnetic negative selection. The repertoire was sequenced with immunoSEQ multiplex PCR; TCRdb's copy has only in-frame clones and lacks some. Of about 21,000 clones in the sample, approximately 90% were seen once. Specimen: CD8+ T cells from blood, collected before the fourth cycle of nivolumab. The receptors derive from a human donor with classical Hodgkin lymphoma.

The V call is TRBV6-1, the J call TRBJ2-7; tentative D call: TRBD2 (6 bases). CDR3 length equals 17 residues. The V end was cut by 1 base, the J end by 1 base, with 17 bases between. CDR1 is MNHNS, CDR2 SASEGT, per germline. CDR3 nucleotide sequence: TGTGCCAGCAGTGAAGAAACAGGAAAGGGAGGTTCCTACGAGCAGTACTTC. Translating it yields CASSEETGKGGSYEQYF.

The table lists this clone with a few counts. The chain is built from TRBV30 and TRBJ1-1, with unresolved D. Germline V gene data show CDR1 as GTSNPN and CDR2 as SVGIG (reference sequence). Trimming shortened V by 2 bases and J by 0 bases, and 4 bases separated the two germline ends. The CDR3 is made up of 12 amino acids. The CDR3 bases are TGTGCCTGGAGTTGGATGAACACTGAAGCTTTCTTT. It encodes CAWSWMNTEAFF.

This rearrangement joins TRBV5-1 to TRBJ2-2; 10 bases are a match to TRBD1. The CDR3 loop spans 15 amino acids. V dropped 7 bases and J dropped 0; count of bases not matched to a gene: 3. CDR1 SGHRS and CDR2 YFSETQ come from the germline V gene. CDR3 sequence reads: CASGGQGANTGELFF. In DNA form, the CDR3 reads TGCGCCAGCGGCGGACAGGGGGCGAACACCGGGGAGCTGTTTTTT.

The chain uses TRBV6-5 and TRBJ1-1, with D uncertain. The CDR3 is 14 residues long. CDR1 MNHEY and CDR2 SVGAGI come from the germline V gene. The ends were cut back, 2 bases at V and 0 bases at J, with 7 bases in the middle. The CDR3 protein is CASSYTLMNTEAFF. The CDR3 region has the DNA TGTGCCAGCAGTTACACTTTAATGAACACTGAAGCTTTCTTT.

The chain links TRBV9 to TRBJ2-4; 7 positions match TRBD1. There are 18 residues in the CDR3. Germline CDR1 is SGDLS and CDR2 is YYNGEE. J gave up 0 bases and V 0 bases, and 9 bases lay outside the gene matches. CDR3: CASSVGPDRATAKNIQYF. In nucleotides, the CDR3 is TGTGCCAGCAGCGTAGGCCCTGACAGGGCCACAGCCAAAAACATTCAGTACTTC.

The chain uses TRBV28 and TRBJ1-6; 8 bases align to TRBD1. CDR1 is MDHEN, CDR2 SYDVKM, per germline. After removal of 1 base from V and 10 bases from J, the junction contained 6 bases not matched to a gene. The CDR3 has 15 residues. Here the CDR3 DNA reads TGTGCCAGCAGTTTATATCAGGGGGCGGGATCACCCCTCCACTTT. Its protein is CASSLYQGAGSPLHF. The variable domain in full, completed from reference TRBV28 and TRBJ1-6, reads DVKVTQSSRYLVKRTGEKVFLECVQDMDHENMFWYRQDPGLGLRLIYFSYDVKMKEKGDIPEGYSVSREKKERFSLILESASTNQTSMYLCASSLYQGAGSPLHFGNGTRLTVT.

J is TRBJ2-5 and V is TRBV29-1; a possible D gene is TRBD1 (6 bases). Trimming shortened V by 0 bases and J by 5 bases, and 13 bases separated the two germline ends. Germline values: CDR1 SQVTM, CDR2 ANQGSEA. CDR3 length: 14 residues. The CDR3 protein is CSVEDQGFGETQYF. CDR3 sequence (DNA): TGCAGCGTTGAAGACCAGGGGTTCGGGGAGACCCAGTACTTC.

V gene TRBV7-9 combines with J gene TRBJ2-7; possible D gene TRBD1, 6 bases. V was clipped by 4 bases and J by 1 base, with 14 bases between them. Germline values: CDR1 SEHNR, CDR2 FQNEAQ (reference sequence). The CDR3 has 15 amino acids. The CDR3 is CASSSGDDSSYEQYF. The CDR3 DNA follows: TGTGCCAGCAGCTCAGGGGACGATTCTTCCTACGAGCAGTACTTC. The variable domain in full, completed from reference TRBV7-9 and TRBJ2-7, reads DTGVSQNPRHKITKRGQNVTFRCDPISEHNRLYWYRQTLGQGPEFLTYFQNEAQLEKSRLLSDRFSAERPKGSFSTLEIQRTEQGDSAMYLCASSSGDDSSYEQYFGPGTRLTVT.

The chain links TRBV13 to TRBJ1-1; D may be TRBD1 (6 bases). Germline lookup yields CDR1 PRHDT and CDR2 FYEKMQ (reference sequence). The CDR3 is made up of 13 amino acids. Trimming cost V 6 bases and J 6 bases, with 14 bases left between them. CDR3: CASSPTGMAEAFF. The CDR3, as DNA: TGTGCCAGCAGTCCGACAGGAATGGCTGAAGCTTTCTTT.

The J gene is TRBJ2-7, the V gene TRBV14; D is unresolved. Trimming shortened V by 1 base and J by 6 bases, and 4 bases separated the two germline ends. Germline V CDR1 and CDR2: SGHDN, FVKESK. This CDR3 spans 11 amino acids. CDR3 nucleotide sequence: TGTGCCAGCAGCCAAGGGCGCGAGCAGTACTTC. This sequence encodes CASSQGREQYF.

This sequence joins TRBV16 and TRBJ2-1; no clear D gene. Per germline, CDR1 KGHSY and CDR2 FQNENV. The CDR3 contains 9 residues. Trimming left V 3 bases short and J 14 bases short, with 5 bases between. DNA for the CDR3: TGTGCCAGCAGCCATCCCGAGTTCTTC. Amino acid sequence: CASSHPEFF.

The rearrangement uses TRBV9 and TRBJ1-6, with D hard to call. Looked up from germline, CDR1 is SGDLS and CDR2 is YYNGEE. With 0 bases removed from V and 5 bases from J, the gap between germline ends came to 12 bases. CDR3 length: 16 amino acids. DNA of the CDR3: TGTGCCAGCAGCGTAGCGTCGTGGGTAAATAATTCACCCCTCCACTTT. It encodes CASSVASWVNNSPLHF. Variable domain in full (rest from reference TRBV9 and TRBJ1-6): DSGVTQTPKHLITATGQRVTLRCSPRSGDLSVYWYQQSLDQGLQFLIQYYNGEERAKGNILERFSAQQFPDLHSELNLSSLELGDSALYFCASSVASWVNNSPLHFGNGTRLTVT.

The rearrangement links TRBV6-4 to TRBJ2-4; D is possibly TRBD1 (7 bases). Deletions cut 7 bases from V and 0 bases from J, with 28 bases between. This CDR3 has 20 amino acids. Germline assignment: CDR1 MRHNA and CDR2 SNTAGT. The CDR3 protein is CASTLLRGRGQSLAKNIQYF. The CDR3 region has the DNA TGTGCCAGCACCCTTCTGAGGGGGCGGGGACAGTCCCTAGCCAAAAACATTCAGTACTTC.

The chain employs TRBV7-9 and TRBJ2-5; 13 bases are a match to TRBD2. The end of the DNA is better explained by TRBJ2-7, so the J call may be wrong. Per germline, CDR1 SEHNR and CDR2 FQNEAQ (reference sequence). The CDR3 is 17 amino acids. The CDR3 region is CASGGLAGAFVAYEQYF. The CDR3 nucleotides read TGTGCCAGCGGAGGACTAGCGGGAGCTTTCGTCGCCTACGAGCAGTACTTC.

The V gene is TRBV7-9, the J gene TRBJ2-3; TRBD2 matches at 10 bases. CDR1 and CDR2 (germline): SEHNR, FQNEAQ (reference sequence). This CDR3 is 16 amino acids long. Losses at the gene ends were 5 bases for V and 3 bases for J; bases not matched to a gene: 8. In nucleotides, the CDR3 is TGTGCCAGCAGCCCAAGAGCGGGAGGGTTGACAGATACGCAGTATTTT. Translating gives CASSPRAGGLTDTQYF.